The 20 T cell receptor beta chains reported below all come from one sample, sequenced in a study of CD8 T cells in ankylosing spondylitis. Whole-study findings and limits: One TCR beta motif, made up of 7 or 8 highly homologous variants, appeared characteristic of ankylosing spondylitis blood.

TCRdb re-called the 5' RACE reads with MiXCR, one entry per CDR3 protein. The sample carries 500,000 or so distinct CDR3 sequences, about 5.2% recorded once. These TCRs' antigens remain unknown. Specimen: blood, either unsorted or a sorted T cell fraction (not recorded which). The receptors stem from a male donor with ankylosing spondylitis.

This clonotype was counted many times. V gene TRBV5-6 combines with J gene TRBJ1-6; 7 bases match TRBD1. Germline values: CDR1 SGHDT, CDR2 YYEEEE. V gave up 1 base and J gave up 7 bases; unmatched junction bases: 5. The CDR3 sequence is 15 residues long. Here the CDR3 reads CASSLRGLTNSPLHF. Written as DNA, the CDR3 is TGTGCCAGCAGCTTGAGGGGGCTAACGAATTCACCCCTCCACTTT.

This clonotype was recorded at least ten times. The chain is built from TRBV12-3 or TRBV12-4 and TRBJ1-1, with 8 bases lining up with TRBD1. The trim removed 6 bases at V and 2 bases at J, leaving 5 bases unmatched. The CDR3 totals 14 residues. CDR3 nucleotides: TGTGCCAGCAGGAGACAGGGGTACAACACTGAAGCTTTCTTT. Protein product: CASRRQGYNTEAFF.

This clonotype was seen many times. CDR3 residues: CASRGQGWGETQYF. Written as DNA, the CDR3 is TGTGCCAGCAGGGGACAGGGTTGGGGAGAGACCCAGTACTTC. The chain combines TRBV2 with TRBJ2-5; 9 nucleotides align to TRBD1. The length of the CDR3 is 14 residues. With V trimmed by 6 bases and J by 4 bases, 6 bases remained unmatched. Germline V gene data show CDR1 as SNHLY and CDR2 as FYNNEI.

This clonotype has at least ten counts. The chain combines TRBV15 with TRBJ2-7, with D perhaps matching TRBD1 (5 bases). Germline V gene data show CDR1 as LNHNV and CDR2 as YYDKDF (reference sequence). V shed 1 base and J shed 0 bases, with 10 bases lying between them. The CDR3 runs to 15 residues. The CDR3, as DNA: TGTGCCACCAGCAGAGGGTCAGGGTTCTCCTACGAGCAGTACTTC. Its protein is CATSRGSGFSYEQYF.

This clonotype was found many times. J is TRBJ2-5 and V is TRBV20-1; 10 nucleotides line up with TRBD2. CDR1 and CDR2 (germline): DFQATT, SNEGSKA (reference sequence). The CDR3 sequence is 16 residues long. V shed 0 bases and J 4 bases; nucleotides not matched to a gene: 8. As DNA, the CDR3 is TGCAGTGCTAGAGATCCCCTAGCGGGAGATCGAGAGACCCAGTACTTC. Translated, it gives CSARDPLAGDRETQYF.

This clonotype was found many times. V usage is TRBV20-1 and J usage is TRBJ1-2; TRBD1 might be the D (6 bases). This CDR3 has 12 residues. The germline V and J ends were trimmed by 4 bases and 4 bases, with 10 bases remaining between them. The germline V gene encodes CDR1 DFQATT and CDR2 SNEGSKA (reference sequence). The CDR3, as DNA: TGCAGTGCTAAGGGGGGGAGCTATGGCTACACCTTC. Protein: CSAKGGSYGYTF.

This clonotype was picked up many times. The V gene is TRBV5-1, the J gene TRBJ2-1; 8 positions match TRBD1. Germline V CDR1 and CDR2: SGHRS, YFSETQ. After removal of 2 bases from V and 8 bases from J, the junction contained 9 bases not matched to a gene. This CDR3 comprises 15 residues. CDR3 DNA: TGCGCCAGCAGCTTTCGAACAGGGGGGCTCGATGAGCAGTTCTTC. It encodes CASSFRTGGLDEQFF.

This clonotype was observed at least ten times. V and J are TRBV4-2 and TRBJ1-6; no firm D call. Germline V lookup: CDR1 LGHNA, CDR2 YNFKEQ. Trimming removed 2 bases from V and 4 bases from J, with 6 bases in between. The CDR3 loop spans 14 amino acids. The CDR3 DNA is TGTGCCAGCAGCCAAAACAGATATAATTCACCCCTCCACTTT. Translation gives CASSQNRYNSPLHF.

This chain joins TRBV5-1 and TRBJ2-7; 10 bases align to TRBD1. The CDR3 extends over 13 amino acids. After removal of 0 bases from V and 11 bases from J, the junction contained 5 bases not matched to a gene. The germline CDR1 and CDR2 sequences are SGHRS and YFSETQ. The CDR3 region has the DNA TGCGCCAGCAGCTTGGGGACAGGGGGAAAGGAGTACTTC. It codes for CASSLGTGGKEYF.

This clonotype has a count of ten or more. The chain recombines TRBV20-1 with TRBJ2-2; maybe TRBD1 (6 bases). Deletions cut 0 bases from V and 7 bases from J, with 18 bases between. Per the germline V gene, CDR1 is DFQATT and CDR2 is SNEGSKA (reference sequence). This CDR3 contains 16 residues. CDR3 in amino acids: CSARDPPQGHDGELFF. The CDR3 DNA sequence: TGCAGTGCTAGAGATCCCCCCCAGGGACACGACGGGGAGCTGTTTTTT.

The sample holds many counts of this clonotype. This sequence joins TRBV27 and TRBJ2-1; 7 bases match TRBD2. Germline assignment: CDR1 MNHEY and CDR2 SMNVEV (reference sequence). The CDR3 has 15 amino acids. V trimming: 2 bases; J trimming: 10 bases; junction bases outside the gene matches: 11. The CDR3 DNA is TGTGCCAGCAGTTTAACTAGCGTACCCCTTCGAGAGCAGTTCTTC. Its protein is CASSLTSVPLREQFF.

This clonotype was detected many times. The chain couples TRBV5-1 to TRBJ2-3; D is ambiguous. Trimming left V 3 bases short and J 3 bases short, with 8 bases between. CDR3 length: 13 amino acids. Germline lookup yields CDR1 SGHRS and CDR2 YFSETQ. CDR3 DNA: TGCGCCAGCAGCTCCACCACTACAGATACGCAGTATTTT. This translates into CASSSTTTDTQYF. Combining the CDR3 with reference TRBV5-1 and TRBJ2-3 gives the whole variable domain KAGVTQTPRYLIKTRGQQVTLSCSPISGHRSVSWYQQTPGQGLQFLFEYFSETQRNKGNFPGRFSGRQFSNSRSEMNVSTLELGDSALYLCASSSTTTDTQYFGPGTRLTVL.

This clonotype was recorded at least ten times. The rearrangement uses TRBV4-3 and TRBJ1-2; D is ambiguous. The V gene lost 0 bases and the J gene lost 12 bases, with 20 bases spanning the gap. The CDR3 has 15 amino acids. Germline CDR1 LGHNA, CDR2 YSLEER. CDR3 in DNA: TGCGCCAGCAGCCAAGATGACATTCGGTGGGAGTACCACACCTTC. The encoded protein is CASSQDDIRWEYHTF.

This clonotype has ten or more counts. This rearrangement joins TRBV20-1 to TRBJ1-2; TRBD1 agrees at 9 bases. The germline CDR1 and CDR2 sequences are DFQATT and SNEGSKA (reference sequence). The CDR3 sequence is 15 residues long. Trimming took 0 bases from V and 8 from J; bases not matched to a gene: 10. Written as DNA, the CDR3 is TGCAGTGCTAGAGATGTTGGACAGGGGTGGGGCGGCTACACCTTC. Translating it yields CSARDVGQGWGGYTF.

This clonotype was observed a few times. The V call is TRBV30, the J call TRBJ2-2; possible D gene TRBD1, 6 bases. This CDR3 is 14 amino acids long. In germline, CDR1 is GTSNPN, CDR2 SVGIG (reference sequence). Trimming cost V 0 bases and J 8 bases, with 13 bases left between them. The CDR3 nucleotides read TGTGCCTGGAGTGTACCCCCAGGGACAGGGGAGCTGTTTTTT. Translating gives CAWSVPPGTGELFF.

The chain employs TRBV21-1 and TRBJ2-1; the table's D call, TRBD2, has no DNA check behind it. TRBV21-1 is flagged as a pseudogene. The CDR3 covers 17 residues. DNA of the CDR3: TGTGCCAGCAGCAATGGGACTAGCGGGGGGAAGAGCTATGAGCAGTTCTTC. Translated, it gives CASSNGTSGGKSYEQFF.

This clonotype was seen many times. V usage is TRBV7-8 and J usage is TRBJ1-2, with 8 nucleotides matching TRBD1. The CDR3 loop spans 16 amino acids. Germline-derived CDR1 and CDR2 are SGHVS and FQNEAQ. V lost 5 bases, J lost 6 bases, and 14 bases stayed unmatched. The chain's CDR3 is CASSPAPGTGWDGYTF. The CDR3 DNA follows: TGTGCCAGCAGCCCGGCACCCGGGACAGGTTGGGATGGCTACACCTTC.

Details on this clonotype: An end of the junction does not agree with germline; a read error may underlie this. This CDR3 reads CASSSGGSHNEQFF. CDR3 in DNA: TGTGCCAGCAGCTCAGGGGGCTCCCACAATGAGCAGTTCTTC. The genes are TRBV7-9 and TRBJ2-1; 8 nucleotides agree with TRBD1. Germline lookup yields CDR1 SEHNR and CDR2 FQNEAQ (reference sequence). CDR3 length: 14 residues.

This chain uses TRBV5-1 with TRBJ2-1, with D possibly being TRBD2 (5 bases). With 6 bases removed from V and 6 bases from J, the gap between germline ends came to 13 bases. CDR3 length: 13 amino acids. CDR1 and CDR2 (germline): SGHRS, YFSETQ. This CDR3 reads CASTPRRGNEQFF. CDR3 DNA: TGCGCCAGCACCCCGCGCCGGGGCAATGAGCAGTTCTTC.

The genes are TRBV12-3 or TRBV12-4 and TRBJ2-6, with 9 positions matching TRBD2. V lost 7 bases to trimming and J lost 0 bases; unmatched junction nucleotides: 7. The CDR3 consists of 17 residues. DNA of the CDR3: TGTGCCAGCACCACAGCGGGAGGCGTCTCTGGGGCCAACGTCCTGACTTTC. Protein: CASTTAGGVSGANVLTF.